The T cell receptor beta chain described here comes from a study of cytomegalovirus exposure and HLA in healthy donors. The overall study: The study's early data release held about 85 million unique TCRs from HLA-typed donors.

The PCR ran on 60 Vbeta and 13 Jbeta primers. The repertoire was sequenced with immunoSEQ multiplex PCR; TCRdb's copy has only in-frame clones and lacks some. This repertoire shows under 150,000 clones, approximately 61% found once; its top ten account for around 2.5%. The germline gives CDR1 MNHEY, CDR2 SVGAGI. The CDR3 runs 15 residues. Points on this clone: No antigen is known for it. Sequence at one end of the junction differs from germline and may be a read error.

Whole-study findings and limits: Later analysis identified 15,000 to 20,000 TCR beta sequences associated with HLA alleles, using a false discovery rate threshold of 0.05.

This chain uses TRBV6-5 with TRBJ1-6; perhaps TRBD1 as D (5 bases). The receptor's source is a woman aged 40 to 50 in good health and CMV-seronegative. The sample taken for sequencing was PBMCs. The CDR3 nucleotides are TGTGTCAGCAGTTACGGGGGACTAGTAAATTCACCCCTCCACTTT. The encoded protein is CVSSYGGLVNSPLHF.